This T cell receptor (beta chain) was sequenced in a study of shared T cell receptors in the human thymus. The V segment lost 2 bases and the J segment 9 bases; nucleotides outside the gene matches: 11. The CDR3 has 16 amino acids. Germline V gene lookup returns CDR1 MNHEY and CDR2 SVGAGI. Here immunoSEQ multiplex PCR was the method, and the copy in TCRdb shows in-frame clones only, minus some. The repertoire consists of some 640,000 clones, with over 75% occurring once and the leading ten covering roughly 0.0094%. These data were likewise used in another study, on human thymus T cells. That work contributes: The sample donors, healthy Finnish infants, were having corrective surgery for congenital heart defects. Obtained as resections during corrective heart surgery, the thymus tissue was then studied. Seemingly biased V and J gene usage marked thymic and blood repertoires. Highly overlapping thymic repertoires among unrelated individuals were reported in related research.

Specimen: thymocytes. This sequence was found in a boy under two years old with a congenital heart defect. V and J are TRBV6-5 and TRBJ2-7; the match to TRBD2 covers 12 bases. The CDR3 DNA sequence: TGTGCCAGCAGTTACCCGACTAGCGGGGGTCGGGGGAGGCAGTACTTC. Translation gives CASSYPTSGGRGRQYF.